The 4 T cell receptor beta chains reported below all come from one sample, sequenced in a study of T cells in Graves' hyperthyroidism and ophthalmopathy. Researchers took RNA transcripts and amplified the TCR beta CDR3 regions from them. Researchers ran a first-round RT-PCR on the TCR CDR3 using the HTBI primer set. TCRdb itself ran the multiplex PCR reads through MiXCR, one entry per CDR3 protein. Of a few hundred thousand distinct CDR3 sequences listed, 15% to 17% are singletons. Sequencing was carried out using blood. Every receptor here comes from a woman in her twenties or thirties with Graves' hyperthyroidism.

This clonotype turned up a few times. V usage is TRBV7-9 and J usage is TRBJ1-1; D is possibly TRBD1 (6 bases). V was shortened by 5 bases and J by 0 bases, with 16 bases between the two germline ends. CDR1 and CDR2 from the germline V gene are SEHNR and FQNEAQ (reference sequence). The CDR3 totals 16 residues. The CDR3 is CASSPRTGHLNTEAFF. The CDR3 DNA follows: TGTGCCAGCAGCCCCCGTACGGGACACTTGAACACTGAAGCTTTCTTT.

This clonotype was counted at least ten times. V usage is TRBV10-3 and J usage is TRBJ2-7, with 8 bases fitting TRBD2. From germline, CDR1 is ENHRY and CDR2 SYGVKD. This CDR3 comprises 12 residues. Trimming removed 4 bases from V and 6 bases from J; junction bases left unmatched: 2. For the CDR3, the DNA is TGTGCCATCAGTGTACGGGAGGGCGAGCAGTACTTC. Its protein product is CAISVREGEQYF.

With regard to this clonotype: A much larger clone differs from this one at a single base, so this may be a read error. The chain has TRBV20-1 and TRBJ2-2; 9 bases map to TRBD2. The CDR3 is 16 residues long. CDR1 is DFQATT, CDR2 SNEGSKA, per germline (reference sequence). J lost 5 bases, V lost 1 base, and 8 bases had no gene match. CDR3 nucleotides: TGCAGTGCTAGAGGCCCGGGACTAGCACATACCGGGGAGCTGTTTTTT. This gives the protein CSARGPGLAHTGELFF.

This clonotype turned up a few times. The CDR3 sequence is CASSMLQGPYNEQFF. For the CDR3, the DNA is TGTGCCAGTAGTATGCTGCAAGGCCCCTACAATGAGCAGTTCTTC. The rearrangement joins TRBV19 to TRBJ2-1; D is unresolved. Germline values: CDR1 LNHDA, CDR2 SQIVND (reference sequence). The CDR3 sequence is 15 residues long. Trimming cost V 3 bases and J 2 bases, with 11 bases left between them. The complete variable domain, with remaining parts taken from reference TRBV19 and TRBJ2-1, reads DGGITQSPKYLFRKEGQNVTLSCEQNLNHDAMYWYRQDPGQGLRLIYYSQIVNDFQKGDIAEGYSVSREKKESFPLTVTSAQKNPTAFYLCASSMLQGPYNEQFFGPGTRLTVL.